This T cell receptor beta chain was profiled in a study of T-cell reconstitution after alpha-beta-depleted transplantation in children. Preparation of the TCRbeta library was carried out with unique molecular identifiers. TCRdb processed the PCR reads anew with MiXCR; each CDR3 protein has one entry. Of about 830,000 distinct CDR3 sequences in the sample, roughly 15% were seen once. Findings and limits, study-wide: By one year post-transplant, T-cell counts and diversity largely arose from T cells that were newly produced. After transplant, high TCRbeta diversity at day 60 in some patients arose from surviving recipient T cells and thymic progenitors. Several hundred expanded graft clones reportedly were the source of alpha-beta T cells about two months after transplant.

CDR3 length: 13 residues. The V end lost 0 bases, the J end lost 7 bases, and 8 bases lay between the germline ends. Germline V gene lookup returns CDR1 SGHRS and CDR2 YFSETQ. This clonotype was seen at least ten times. Its antigen is still unknown. Sample: PBMCs, mostly from graft donor cells, taken 360 days after TCRalphabeta/CD19-depleted stem cell transplant. The TCR sequence derives from a male patient younger than 18 who had a stem cell transplant for acute lymphoblastic leukemia, so the T cells may come from the graft donor. This chain joins TRBV5-1 and TRBJ2-1; the D gene is possibly TRBD2 (5 bases). CDR3 sequence: CASSLGTGNEQFF. The CDR3 nucleotides read TGCGCCAGCAGCTTGGGGACGGGGAATGAGCAGTTCTTC.